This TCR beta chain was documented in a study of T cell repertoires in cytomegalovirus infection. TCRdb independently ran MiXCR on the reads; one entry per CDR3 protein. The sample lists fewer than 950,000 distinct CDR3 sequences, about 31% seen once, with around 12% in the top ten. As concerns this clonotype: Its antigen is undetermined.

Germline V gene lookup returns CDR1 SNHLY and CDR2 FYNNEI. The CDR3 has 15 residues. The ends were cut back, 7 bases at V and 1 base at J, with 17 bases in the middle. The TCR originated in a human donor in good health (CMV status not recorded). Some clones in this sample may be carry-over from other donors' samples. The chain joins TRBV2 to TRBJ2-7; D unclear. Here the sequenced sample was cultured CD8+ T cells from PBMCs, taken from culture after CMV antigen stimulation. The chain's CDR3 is CASTQDGFLSYEQYV. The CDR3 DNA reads TGTGCCAGCACCCAGGATGGATTTCTTTCCTACGAGCAGTACGTC.